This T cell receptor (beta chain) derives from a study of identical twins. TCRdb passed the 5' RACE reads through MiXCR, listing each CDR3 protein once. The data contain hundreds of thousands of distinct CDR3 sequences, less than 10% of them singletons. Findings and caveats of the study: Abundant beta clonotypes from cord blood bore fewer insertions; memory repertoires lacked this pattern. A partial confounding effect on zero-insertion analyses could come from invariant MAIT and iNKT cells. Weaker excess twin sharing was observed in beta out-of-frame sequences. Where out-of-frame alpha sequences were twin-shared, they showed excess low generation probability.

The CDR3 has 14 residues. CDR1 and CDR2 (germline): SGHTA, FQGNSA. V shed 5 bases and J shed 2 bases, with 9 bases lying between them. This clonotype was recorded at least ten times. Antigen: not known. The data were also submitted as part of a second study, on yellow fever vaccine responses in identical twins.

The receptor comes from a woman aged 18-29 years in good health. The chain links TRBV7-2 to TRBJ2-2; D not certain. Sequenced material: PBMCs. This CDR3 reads CASSLKRNTGELFF. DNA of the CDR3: TGTGCCAGCAGCCTAAAACGTAACACCGGGGAGCTGTTTTTT.